Described below is a single T cell receptor beta chain sequence and its context. This record belongs to a study of blood T cell repertoires in COVID-19. Looking at the study overall: Collection of acute and convalescent COVID-19 samples took place in the United States, Italy and Spain. In each case, the material was cDNA or gDNA derived from T cells, B-cell-depleted T cells, or PBMCs.

The ends were cut back, 2 bases at V and 7 bases at J, with 11 bases in the middle. CDR1 is MNHEY, CDR2 SVGAGI, per germline. The CDR3 length is 13 residues. Original data processing: Reference gene primers were amplified, and this amplification served to estimate nucleated cell counts. Assay: immunoSEQ multiplex PCR; the TCRdb copy retains only in-frame clones and omits some. That table supplies the V and J calls and clone size; D and trimming were determined from the DNA. Here the sample spans fewer than 70,000 clones, 65% to 80% being singletons. While infection was still active, Seattle patients were enrolled and then followed longitudinally.

Input material: peripheral blood. This chain connects TRBV6-5 to TRBJ1-2; D is uncertain. This sequence originates from a man aged 25 to 40 with COVID-19, enrolled during active disease. The CDR3 here is CASSYRGLGGYTF. The CDR3 DNA reads as TGTGCCAGCAGTTACCGGGGTTTAGGTGGCTACACCTTC.